One T cell receptor (beta chain) is described in this entry. Looked up from germline, CDR1 is DFQATT and CDR2 is SNEGSKA (reference sequence). The ends were cut back, 6 bases at V and 7 bases at J, with 19 bases in the middle. The CDR3 spans 14 residues. TCRdb called the 5' RACE reads again in MiXCR, with one record for every CDR3 protein. The repertoire holds thousands of distinct CDR3 sequences, with 40% to 60% as singletons. The specimen sequenced was memory CD4+ T cells sorted from a lymph node. Described subset: memory CD4+ T cells, CD4+CD45RO+CD25-. The chain is built from TRBV20-1 and TRBJ2-1; D call uncertain. The origin of this receptor is a female donor with breast cancer. DNA for the CDR3: TGCAGTGCCTCGGCGGCGATACAGAGGAATGAGCAGTTCTTC. It is translated as CSASAAIQRNEQFF.